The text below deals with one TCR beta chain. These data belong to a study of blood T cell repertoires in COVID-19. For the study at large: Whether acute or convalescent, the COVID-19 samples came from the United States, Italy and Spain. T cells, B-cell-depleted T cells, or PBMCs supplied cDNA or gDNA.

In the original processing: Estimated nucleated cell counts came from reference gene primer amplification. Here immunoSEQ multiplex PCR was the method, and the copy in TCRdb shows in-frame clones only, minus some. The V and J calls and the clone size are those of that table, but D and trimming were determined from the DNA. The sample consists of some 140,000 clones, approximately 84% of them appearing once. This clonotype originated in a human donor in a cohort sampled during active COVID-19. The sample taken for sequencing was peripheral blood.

Here the CDR3 DNA reads TGTGCCAGCAGCCGTCCCTTTGGACTAGCGGGGAGTGATGAGCAGTTCTTC. Protein sequence: CASSRPFGLAGSDEQFF. The rearrangement uses TRBV5-6 and TRBJ2-1, with 12 bases identical to TRBD2. The junction had 13 bases not matched to a gene; V was cut back by 4 bases and J by 8 bases. CDR1 and CDR2 from the germline V gene are SGHDT and YYEEEE. The CDR3 runs to 17 residues.